This T cell receptor (beta chain) was profiled in a study of vaccination and CD4 T cells after COVID-19. The Oncomine TCR Beta short-read assay sequenced DNA from cultured CD4+ T cells. MiXCR, applied by TCRdb to the PCR reads, yields one record per CDR3 protein. The table records under 13,000 distinct CDR3 sequences, 77% of them present only once. Notes on this clonotype: What it binds is unknown.

Indicated treatment: 10-day PBMC culture with coronavirus spike peptide pools or control peptides (ViraFEST assay). This receptor was identified in a human donor who had recovered from COVID-19. The sequencing input was CD4+ T cells from blood, cultured in vitro.

DNA for the CDR3: TGTGCCAGCAGCACCCTTGGACAGGGGGAGTTTTTTAACACTGAAGCTTTCTTT. Its translation is CASSTLGQGEFFNTEAFF. The rearrangement links TRBV7-8 to TRBJ1-1; TRBD1 matches 10 bases. The germline CDR1 and CDR2 sequences are SGHVS and FQNEAQ. CDR3 length: 18 residues. With V trimmed by 5 bases and J by 2 bases, 14 bases remained unmatched.